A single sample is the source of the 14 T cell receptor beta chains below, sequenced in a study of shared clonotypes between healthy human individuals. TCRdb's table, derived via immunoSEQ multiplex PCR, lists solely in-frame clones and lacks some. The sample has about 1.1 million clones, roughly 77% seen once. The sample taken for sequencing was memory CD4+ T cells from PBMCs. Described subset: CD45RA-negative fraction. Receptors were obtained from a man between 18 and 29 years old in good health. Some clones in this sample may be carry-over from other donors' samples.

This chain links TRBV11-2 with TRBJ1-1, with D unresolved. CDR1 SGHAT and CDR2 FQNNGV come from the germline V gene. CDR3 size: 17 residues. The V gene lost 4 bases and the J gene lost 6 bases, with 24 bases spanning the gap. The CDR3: CASSSYRAFKELAEAFF. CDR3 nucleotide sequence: TGTGCCAGCAGCTCGTACCGGGCCTTTAAGGAATTGGCTGAAGCTTTCTTT. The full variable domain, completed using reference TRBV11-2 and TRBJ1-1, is EAGVAQSPRYKIIEKRQSVAFWCNPISGHATLYWYQQILGQGPKLLIQFQNNGVVDDSQLPKDRFSAERLKGVDSTLKIQPAKLEDSAVYLCASSSYRAFKELAEAFFGQGTRLTVV.

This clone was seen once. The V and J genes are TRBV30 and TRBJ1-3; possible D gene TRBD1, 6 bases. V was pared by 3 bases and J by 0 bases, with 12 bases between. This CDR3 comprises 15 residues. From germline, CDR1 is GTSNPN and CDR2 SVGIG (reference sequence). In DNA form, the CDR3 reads TGTGCCTGGAGCAAGATCAGGGGCTCTGGAAACACCATATATTTT. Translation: CAWSKIRGSGNTIYF.

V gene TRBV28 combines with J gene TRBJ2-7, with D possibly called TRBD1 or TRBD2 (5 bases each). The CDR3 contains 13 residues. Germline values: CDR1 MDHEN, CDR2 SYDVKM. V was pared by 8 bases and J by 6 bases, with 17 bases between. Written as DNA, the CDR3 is TGTGCCAGCGGAACGGGGCCGTTTGGCGAGCAGTACTTC. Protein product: CASGTGPFGEQYF.

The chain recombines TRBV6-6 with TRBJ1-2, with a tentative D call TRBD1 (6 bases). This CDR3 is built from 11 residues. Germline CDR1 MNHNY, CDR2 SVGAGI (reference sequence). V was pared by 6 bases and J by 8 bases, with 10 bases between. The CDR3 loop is CASRQGAGYTF. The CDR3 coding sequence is TGTGCCAGCAGACAGGGTGCGGGCTACACCTTC.

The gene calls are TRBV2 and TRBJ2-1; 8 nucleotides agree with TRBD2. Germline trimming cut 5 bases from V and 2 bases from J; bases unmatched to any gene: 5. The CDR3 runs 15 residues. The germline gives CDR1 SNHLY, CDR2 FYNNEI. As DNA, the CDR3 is TGTGCCAGCAGTCTCCAGACTAGCGCCTACAATGAGCAGTTCTTC. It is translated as CASSLQTSAYNEQFF.

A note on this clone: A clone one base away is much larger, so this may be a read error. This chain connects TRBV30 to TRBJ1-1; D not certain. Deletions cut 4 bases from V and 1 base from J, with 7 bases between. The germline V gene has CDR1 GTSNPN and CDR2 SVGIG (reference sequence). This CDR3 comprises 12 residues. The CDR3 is CAWKRANTEAFF. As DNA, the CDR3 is TGTGCCTGGAAAAGGGCGAACACTGAAGCTTTCTTT.

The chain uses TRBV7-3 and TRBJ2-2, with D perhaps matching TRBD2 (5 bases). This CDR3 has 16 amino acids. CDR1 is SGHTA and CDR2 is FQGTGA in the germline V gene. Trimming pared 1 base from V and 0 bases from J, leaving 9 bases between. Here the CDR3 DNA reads TGTGCCAGCAGCTTAAACAGCGGTGCGAACACCGGGGAGCTGTTTTTT. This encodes CASSLNSGANTGELFF.

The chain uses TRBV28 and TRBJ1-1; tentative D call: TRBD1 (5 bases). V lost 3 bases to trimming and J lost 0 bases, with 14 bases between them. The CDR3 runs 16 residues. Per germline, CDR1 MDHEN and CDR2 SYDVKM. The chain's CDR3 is CASSLLGAPMNTEAFF. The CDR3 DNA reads TGTGCCAGCAGTTTGCTAGGGGCGCCCATGAACACTGAAGCTTTCTTT.

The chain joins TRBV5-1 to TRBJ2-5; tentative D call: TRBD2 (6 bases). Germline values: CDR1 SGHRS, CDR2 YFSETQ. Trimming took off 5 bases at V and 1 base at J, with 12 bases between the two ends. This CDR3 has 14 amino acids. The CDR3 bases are TGCGCCAGCAGTTTAGCGGTATCCCAAGAGACCCAGTACTTC. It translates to CASSLAVSQETQYF.

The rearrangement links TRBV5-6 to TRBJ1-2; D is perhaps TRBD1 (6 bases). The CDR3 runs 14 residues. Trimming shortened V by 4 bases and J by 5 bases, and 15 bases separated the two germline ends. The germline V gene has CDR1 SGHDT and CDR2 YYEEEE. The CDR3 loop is CASSLEPDSYGYTF. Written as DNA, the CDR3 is TGTGCCAGCAGCCTCGAACCGGACAGTTATGGCTACACCTTC. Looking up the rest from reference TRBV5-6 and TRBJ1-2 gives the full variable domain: DAGVTQSPTHLIKTRGQQVTLRCSPKSGHDTVSWYQQALGQGPQFIFQYYEEEERQRGNFPDRFSGHQFPNYSSELNVNALLLGDSALYLCASSLEPDSYGYTFGSGTRLTVV.

This CDR3 is CSAWTSGRGVYNEQFF. CDR3 coding DNA: TGCAGCGCGTGGACTAGCGGGAGAGGTGTTTACAATGAGCAGTTCTTC. This sequence joins TRBV29-1 and TRBJ2-1; TRBD2 matches at 13 bases. This CDR3 spans 16 amino acids. V shed 7 bases, J shed 4 bases, and the junction held 10 bases outside the gene matches. Germline V gene sequence: CDR1 SQVTM, CDR2 ANQGSEA.

CDR3 DNA sequence: TGCGCCAGCAGCTTCGTGGCGGGAGTGGAGACCCAGTACTTC. The encoded protein is CASSFVAGVETQYF. V usage is TRBV5-1 and J usage is TRBJ2-5; 7 bases align to TRBD2. The CDR3 totals 14 residues. The V gene end was trimmed by 2 bases and the J gene end by 5 bases; junction bases not matched to a gene: 6. Germline V gene data show CDR1 as SGHRS and CDR2 as YFSETQ.

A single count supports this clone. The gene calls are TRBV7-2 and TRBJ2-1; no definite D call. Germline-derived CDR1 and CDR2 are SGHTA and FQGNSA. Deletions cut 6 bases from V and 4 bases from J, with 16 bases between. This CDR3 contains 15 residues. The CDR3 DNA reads TGTGCCAGCAGTTATTGGAGTGGGGTATACAATGAGCAGTTCTTC. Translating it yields CASSYWSGVYNEQFF.

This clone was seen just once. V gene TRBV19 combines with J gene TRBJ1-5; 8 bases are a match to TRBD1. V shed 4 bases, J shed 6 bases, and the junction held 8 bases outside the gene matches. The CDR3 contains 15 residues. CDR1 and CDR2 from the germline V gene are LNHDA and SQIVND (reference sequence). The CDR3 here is CASSSQNRGIQPQHF. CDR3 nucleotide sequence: TGTGCCAGTAGTAGCCAGAACAGGGGGATTCAGCCCCAGCATTTT.